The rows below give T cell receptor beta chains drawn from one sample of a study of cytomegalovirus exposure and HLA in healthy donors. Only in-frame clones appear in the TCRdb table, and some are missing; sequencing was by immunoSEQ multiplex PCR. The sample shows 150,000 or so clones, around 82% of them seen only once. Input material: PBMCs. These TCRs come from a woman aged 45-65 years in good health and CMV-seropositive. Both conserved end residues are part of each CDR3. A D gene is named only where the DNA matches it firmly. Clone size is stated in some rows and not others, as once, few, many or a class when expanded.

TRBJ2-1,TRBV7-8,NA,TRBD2,CASSLDWQRGSSYNEQFF,TGTGCCAGCAGCTTAGATTGGCAGCGGGGGAGCTCCTACAATGAGCAGTTCTTC
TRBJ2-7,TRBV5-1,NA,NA,CASSLVSGRAYEQYF,TGCGCCAGCAGCTTGGTTTCAGGCAGGGCCTACGAGCAGTACTTC
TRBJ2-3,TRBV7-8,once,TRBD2,CASSSVSGGGTDTQYF,TGTGCCAGCAGCTCCGTTAGCGGGGGGGGGACAGATACGCAGTATTTT
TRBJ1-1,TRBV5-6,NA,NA,CASSGGVNTEAFF,TGTGCCAGCAGCGGGGGCGTGAACACTGAAGCTTTCTTT
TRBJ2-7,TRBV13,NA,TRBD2,CASRASGGYEQYF,TGTGCCAGCAGAGCTAGCGGGGGTTACGAGCAGTACTTC
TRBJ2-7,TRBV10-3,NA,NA,CAISAGTTYYEQYF,TGTGCCATCAGCGCCGGGACAACCTACTACGAGCAGTACTTC
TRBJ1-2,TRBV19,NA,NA,CASSTREGYGYTF,TGTGCCAGTAGTACCAGGGAGGGGTATGGCTACACCTTC
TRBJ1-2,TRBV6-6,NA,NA,CASSYLESNYGYTF,TGTGCCAGCAGTTACTTAGAATCTAACTATGGCTACACCTTC
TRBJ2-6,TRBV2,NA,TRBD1,CASSGRGPGANVLTF,TGTGCCAGCTCGGGAAGGGGGCCTGGGGCCAACGTCCTGACTTTC
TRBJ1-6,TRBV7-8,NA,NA,CASSHDQGGAPLHF,TGTGCCAGCAGCCACGACCAGGGAGGGGCACCCCTCCACTTT
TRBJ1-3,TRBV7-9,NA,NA,CASSVSGTANTIYF,TGTGCCAGCAGCGTCTCCGGGACTGCGAACACCATATATTTT
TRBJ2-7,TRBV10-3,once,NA,CAISEATTGAYEQYF,TGTGCCATCAGTGAGGCGACGACGGGTGCCTACGAGCAGTACTTC
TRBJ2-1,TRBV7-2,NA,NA,CASSSPGELNEQFF,TGTGCCAGCAGCTCACCGGGTGAGTTGAATGAGCAGTTCTTC
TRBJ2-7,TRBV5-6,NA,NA,CASSLQGFYEQYF,TGTGCCAGCAGCTTGCAGGGATTTTACGAGCAGTACTTC
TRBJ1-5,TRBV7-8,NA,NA,CASSSRGGGVGSNQPQHF,TGTGCCAGCAGCTCTAGAGGGGGTGGGGTGGGATCTAATCAGCCCCAGCATTTT
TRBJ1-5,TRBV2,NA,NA,CASSNWDTSNQPQHF,TGTGCCAGCAGTAATTGGGACACCAGCAATCAGCCCCAGCATTTT
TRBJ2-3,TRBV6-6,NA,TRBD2,CASRETSGGTDTQYF,TGTGCCAGCAGGGAGACTAGCGGGGGTACAGATACGCAGTATTTT
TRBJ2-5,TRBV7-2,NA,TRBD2,CASSLKASGGALGETQYF,TGTGCCAGCAGCTTAAAGGCTAGCGGGGGGGCCCTGGGAGAGACCCAGTACTTC
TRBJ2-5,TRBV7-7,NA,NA,CASSGTASSTQYF,TGTGCCAGCAGCGGAACAGCTTCAAGCACCCAGTACTTC
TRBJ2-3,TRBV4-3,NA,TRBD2,CASSRAGGVTDTQYF,TGCGCCAGCAGCCGGGCGGGGGGGGTCACAGATACGCAGTATTTT
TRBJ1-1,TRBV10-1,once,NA,CASSELQGGAEAFF,TGCGCCAGCAGTGAGCTCCAGGGAGGTGCGGAAGCTTTCTTT
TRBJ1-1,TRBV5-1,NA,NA,CASSLASGMNTEAFF,TGCGCCAGCAGCTTGGCATCAGGAATGAACACTGAAGCTTTCTTT
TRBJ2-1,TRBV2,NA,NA,CASSERVDNDEQFF,TGTGCCAGCAGTGAACGAGTCGATAATGATGAGCAGTTCTTC
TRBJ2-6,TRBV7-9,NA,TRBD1,CSSSLGTALGANVLTF,TGTTCCAGCAGCTTAGGGACAGCTCTTGGGGCCAACGTCCTGACTTTC
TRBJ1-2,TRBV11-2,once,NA,CASSLGFSGYGYTF,TGTGCCAGCAGCTTAGGGTTTTCCGGCTATGGCTACACCTTC
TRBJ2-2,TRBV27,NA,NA,CASSFKWEGVGELFF,TGTGCCAGCAGTTTCAAATGGGAGGGGGTCGGGGAGCTGTTTTTT
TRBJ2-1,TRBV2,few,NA,CASRSESSYNEQFF,TGTGCCAGCAGATCGGAGAGCTCCTACAATGAGCAGTTCTTC
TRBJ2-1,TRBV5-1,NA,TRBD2,CASSLGTRRGGLGPSYNEQFF,TGCGCCAGCAGCTTGGGTACTAGGCGGGGGGGGCTAGGACCCTCCTACAATGAGCAGTTCTTC
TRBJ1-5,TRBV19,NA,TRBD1,CATDRDSNNQPQHF,TGTGCCACGGACCGGGACAGCAACAATCAGCCCCAGCATTTT
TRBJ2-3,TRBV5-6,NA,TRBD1,CASSFGTGEKYF,TGTGCCAGCAGCTTCGGGACAGGGGAAAAGTATTTT
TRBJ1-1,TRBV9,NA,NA,CASSVQGRNTEAFF,TGTGCCAGCAGCGTGCAGGGTCGGAACACTGAAGCTTTCTTT
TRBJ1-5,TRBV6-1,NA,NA,CASLDGSYSNQPQHF,TGTGCCAGCCTAGACGGGAGTTATAGCAATCAGCCCCAACATTTT
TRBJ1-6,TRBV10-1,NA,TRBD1,CASSEGVGGQNSPLHF,TGCGCCAGCAGTGAGGGAGTGGGGGGACAGAATTCACCCCTCCACTTT
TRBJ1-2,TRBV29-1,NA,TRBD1,CSVPTGGPFYGYTF,TGCAGCGTCCCCACAGGGGGCCCTTTCTATGGCTACACCTTC
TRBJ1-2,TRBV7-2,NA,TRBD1,CASSPTGGSNYGYTF,TGTGCCAGCAGCCCAACAGGGGGATCTAACTATGGCTACACCTTC
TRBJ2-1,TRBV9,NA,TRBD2,CASSPLAGGPYNEQFF,TGTGCCAGCAGCCCCCTAGCGGGGGGGCCCTACAATGAGCAGTTCTTC
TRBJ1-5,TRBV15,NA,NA,CATSRGAGSNQPQHF,TGTGCCACCAGCAGAGGGGCAGGGAGCAATCAGCCCCAGCATTTT
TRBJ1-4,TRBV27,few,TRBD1,CASSSTGRNEKLFF,TGTGCCAGCAGTTCGACAGGGAGGAATGAAAAACTGTTTTTT
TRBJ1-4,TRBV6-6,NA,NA,CASSRDEKLFF,TGTGCCAGCAGCCGAGATGAAAAACTGTTTTTT
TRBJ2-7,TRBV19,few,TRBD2,CASSNAGGVYEQYF,TGTGCCAGTAGTAATGCGGGGGGCGTCTACGAGCAGTACTTC
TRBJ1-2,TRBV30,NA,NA,CAWGGVYGYTF,TGTGCCTGGGGAGGGGTCTATGGCTACACCTTC
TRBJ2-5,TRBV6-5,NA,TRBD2,CASLRRGEGQETQYF,TGTGCCAGCCTTCGGCGGGGGGAAGGCCAAGAGACCCAGTACTTC
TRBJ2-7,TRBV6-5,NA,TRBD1,CASSYSRTRTGSEQYF,TGTGCCAGCAGTTACTCGAGAACCCGGACAGGGTCCGAGCAGTACTTC
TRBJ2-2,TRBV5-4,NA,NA,CASKQGGAQPGELFF,TGTGCCAGCAAACAGGGGGGGGCCCAACCCGGGGAGCTGTTTTTT
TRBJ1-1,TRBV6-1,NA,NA,CASSGKPGAYTEAFF,TGTGCCAGCAGTGGCAAGCCAGGGGCCTACACTGAAGCTTTCTTT
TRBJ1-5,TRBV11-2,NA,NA,CARTDIGQVSNQPQHF,TGTGCCAGGACAGACATCGGACAAGTTAGCAATCAGCCCCAGCATTTT
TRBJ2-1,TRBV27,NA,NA,CASNPGQYYNEQFF,TGTGCCAGCAATCCCGGACAGTACTACAATGAGCAGTTCTTC
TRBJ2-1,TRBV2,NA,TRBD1,CASSPTGDRRFF,TGTGCCAGCAGTCCCACCGGGGACAGGCGATTCTTC
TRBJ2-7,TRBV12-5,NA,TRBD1,CASGLGGQGFSYEQYF,TGTGCTAGTGGTTTGGGAGGACAGGGGTTCTCCTACGAGCAGTACTTC
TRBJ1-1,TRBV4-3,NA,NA,CASSQVAGRGGTEAFF,TGCGCCAGCAGCCAAGTGGCAGGGCGGGGAGGCACTGAAGCTTTCTTT
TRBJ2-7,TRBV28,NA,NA,CASSLGGFLSYEQYF,TGTGCCAGCAGTTTGGGGGGATTCCTCTCCTACGAGCAGTACTTC
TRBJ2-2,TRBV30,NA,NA,CACRLVRNTGELFF,TGTGCCTGCCGACTAGTTCGGAACACCGGGGAGCTGTTTTTT
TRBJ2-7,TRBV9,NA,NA,CASSVERASYEQYF,TGTGCCAGCAGCGTAGAGCGGGCCTCCTACGAGCAGTACTTC
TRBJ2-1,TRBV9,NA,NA,CASSVLGLYNEQFF,TGTGCCAGCAGCGTATTGGGCCTCTACAATGAGCAGTTCTTC
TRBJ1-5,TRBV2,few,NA,CASSDELIYSNQPQHF,TGTGCCAGCAGTGACGAGCTCATCTATAGCAATCAGCCCCAGCATTTT
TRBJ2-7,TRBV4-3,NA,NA,CASSQDRDLSYEQYF,TGCGCCAGCAGCCAAGATCGGGATCTATCCTACGAGCAGTACTTC
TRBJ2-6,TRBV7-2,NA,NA,CASSLGYRQAGSGANVLTF,TGTGCCAGCAGCTTAGGGTACCGACAGGCCGGCTCTGGGGCCAACGTCCTGACTTTC
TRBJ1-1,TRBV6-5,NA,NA,CASSTGLLNTEAFF,TGTGCCAGCAGTACGGGACTCCTGAACACTGAAGCTTTCTTT
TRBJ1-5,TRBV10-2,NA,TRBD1,CASSENGRGQGQPQHF,TGCGCCAGCAGTGAGAATGGCAGGGGGCAAGGACAGCCCCAGCATTTT
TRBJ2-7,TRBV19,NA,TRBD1,CASSPGQGVYEQYF,TGTGCCAGTAGTCCGGGACAGGGGGTGTACGAGCAGTACTTC